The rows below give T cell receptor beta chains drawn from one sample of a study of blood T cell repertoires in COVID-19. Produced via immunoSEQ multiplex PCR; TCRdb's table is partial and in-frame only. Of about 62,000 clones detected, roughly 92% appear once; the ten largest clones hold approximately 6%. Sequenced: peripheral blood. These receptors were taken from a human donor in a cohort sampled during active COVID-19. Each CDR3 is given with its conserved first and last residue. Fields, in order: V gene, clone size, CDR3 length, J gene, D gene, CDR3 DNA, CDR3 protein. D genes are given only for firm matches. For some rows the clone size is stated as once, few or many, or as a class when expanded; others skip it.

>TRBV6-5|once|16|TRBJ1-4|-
TGTGCCAGCAGTTACTCGAGCGGGCTTCGAGATGAAAAACTGTTTTTT
CASSYSSGLRDEKLFF
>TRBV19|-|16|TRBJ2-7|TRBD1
TGTGCCAGTAGCCGACGAACCCCAGGGGGCAGTTACGAGCAGTACTTC
CASSRRTPGGSYEQYF
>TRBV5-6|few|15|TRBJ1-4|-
TGTGCCAGCAGCTTTGGAACAGTTCTTAATGAAAAACTGTTTTTT
CASSFGTVLNEKLFF
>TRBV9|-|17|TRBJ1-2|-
TGTGCCAGCAGCGTAGGAAGCGGTGGGCATAAGGCGGGAGGCTACACCTTC
CASSVGSGGHKAGGYTF
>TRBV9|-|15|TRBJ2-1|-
TGTGCCAGCAGCGTAGCGCCGAGCTCCTACAATGAGCAGTTCTTC
CASSVAPSSYNEQFF
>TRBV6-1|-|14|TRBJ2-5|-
TGTGCCAGCAGTGAACCGGGGAGACAAGAGACCCAGTACTTC
CASSEPGRQETQYF
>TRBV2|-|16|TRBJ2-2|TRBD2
TGTGCCAGCAGTGGTTCAGTCGGGGGGGCCACCGGGGAGCTGTTTTTT
CASSGSVGGATGELFF
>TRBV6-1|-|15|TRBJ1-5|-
TGTGCCAGCAGTGATAGGGGCACGAGCAATCAGCCCCAGCATTTT
CASSDRGTSNQPQHF
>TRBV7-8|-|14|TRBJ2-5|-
TGTGCCAGCAGCTTAGGAGGGGGGGATGAGACCCAGTACTTC
CASSLGGGDETQYF
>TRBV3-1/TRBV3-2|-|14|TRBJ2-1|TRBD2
TGTGCCAGCAGAGCGGGAGCGGGAGACAATGAGCAGTTCTTC
CASRAGAGDNEQFF
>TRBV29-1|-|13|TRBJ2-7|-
TGCAGCGTGCACGACGGGAGACCCTACGAGCAGTACTTC
CSVHDGRPYEQYF
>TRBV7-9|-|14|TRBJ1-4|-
TGTGCCAGCAGCTTAAATACAGGTCGCGAAAAACTGTTTTTT
CASSLNTGREKLFF
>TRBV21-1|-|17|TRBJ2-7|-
TGTGCCAGCAGCAAAATGGTCCGGGAAGCTACCTTCTACGAGCAGTACTTC
CASSKMVREATFYEQYF
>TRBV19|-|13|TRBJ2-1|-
TGTGCCAGTAGTATAGATGGGGGCGGTGAGCAGTTCTTC
CASSIDGGGEQFF
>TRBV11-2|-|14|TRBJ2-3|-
TGTGCCAGCAGCCCCGGAGCGAGCACAGATACGCAGTATTTT
CASSPGASTDTQYF
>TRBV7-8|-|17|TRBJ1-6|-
TGTGCCAGCAGCCGCAGTGGCCAGGGTTACTATAATTCACCCCTCCACTTT
CASSRSGQGYYNSPLHF
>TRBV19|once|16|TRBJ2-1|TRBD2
TGTGCCAGTAGTATGAATATGGATAGCGGGAGGGTAAGGCAGTTCTTC
CASSMNMDSGRVRQFF
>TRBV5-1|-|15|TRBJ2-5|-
TGCGCCAGCAGCTCCCAAGCGGGCGGCTTGGAGACCCAGTACTTC
CASSSQAGGLETQYF
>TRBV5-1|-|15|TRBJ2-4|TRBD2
TGCGCCAGCAGCTTAAGCGGGGGGGTCAAAAACATTCAGTACTTC
CASSLSGGVKNIQYF
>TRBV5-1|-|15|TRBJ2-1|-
TGCGCCAGCAGCCACCCGGACACCCCACTGGGTGAGCAGTTCTTC
CASSHPDTPLGEQFF
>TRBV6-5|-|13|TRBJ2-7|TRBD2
TGTGCCAGCAGTCTAGCGGTACCCTACGAGCAGTACTTC
CASSLAVPYEQYF
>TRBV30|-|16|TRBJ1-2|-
TGTGCCTGGACCAGGGGTCTGGGTATACCGACCTATGGCTACACCTTC
CAWTRGLGIPTYGYTF
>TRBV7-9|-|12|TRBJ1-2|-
TGTGCCAGCAGCTCCCTTTTCAGTGGCTACACCTTC
CASSSLFSGYTF
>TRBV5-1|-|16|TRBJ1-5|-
TGCGCCACCGGACTCCCTTCCCCTTATAGCAATCAGCCCCAGCATTTT
CATGLPSPYSNQPQHF
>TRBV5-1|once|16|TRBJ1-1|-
TGCGCCAGCAGCTTGGCTTTTATCGGGGGAAATACTGAAGCTTTCTTT
CASSLAFIGGNTEAFF
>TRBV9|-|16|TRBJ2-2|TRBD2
TGTGCCAGCAGCGTAGGGACTAGCGGAAACACCGGGGAGCTGTTTTTT
CASSVGTSGNTGELFF
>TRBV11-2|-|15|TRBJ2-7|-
TGTGCCAGCAGCTTAGGAACAGGGTTCTCCTACGAGCAGTACTTC
CASSLGTGFSYEQYF
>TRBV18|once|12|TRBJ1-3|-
TGTGCCAGCTCCGGGATTGGAAACACCATATATTTT
CASSGIGNTIYF
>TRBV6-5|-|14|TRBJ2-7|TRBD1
TGTGCCAGCAGTTCGCCGGACAGGGTCTACGAGCAGTACTTC
CASSSPDRVYEQYF
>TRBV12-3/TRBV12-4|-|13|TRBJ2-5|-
TGTGCCAGCAGTTCACAGGTGGAGGGGACCCAGTACTTC
CASSSQVEGTQYF
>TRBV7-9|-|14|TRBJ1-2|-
TGTGCCAGCAGCTTAGAGACAGCTAACTATGGCTACACCTTC
CASSLETANYGYTF
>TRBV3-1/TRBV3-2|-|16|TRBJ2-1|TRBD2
TGTGCCAGCAGCACAATAGGGAGCGGGAGAGACAATGAGCAGTTCTTC
CASSTIGSGRDNEQFF
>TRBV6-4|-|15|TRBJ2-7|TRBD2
TGTGCCAGCAGTGACGGCGGGAGGGCCCCGTACGAGCAGTACTTC
CASSDGGRAPYEQYF
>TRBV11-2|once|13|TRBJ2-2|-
TGTGCCAGCAGCTTAGTAGGGGTCGGGGAGCTGTTTTTT
CASSLVGVGELFF
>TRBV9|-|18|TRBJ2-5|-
TGTGCCAGCAGCCCTACTCGTCGATCCGGGAGAAGCCAAGAGACCCAGTACTTC
CASSPTRRSGRSQETQYF
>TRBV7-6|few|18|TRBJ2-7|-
TGTGCCAGCAGCTTAGTTCTGGGGGTGGGGGCTAGCTCCTACGAGCAGTACTTC
CASSLVLGVGASSYEQYF
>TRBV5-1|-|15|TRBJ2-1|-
TGCGCCAGCAGCTTGGCCGAGGCAGGGATCCATGAGCAGTTCTTC
CASSLAEAGIHEQFF
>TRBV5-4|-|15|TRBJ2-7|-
TGTGCCAGCAGCCCTTCCCCGGGGGAAGACTACGAGCAGTACTTC
CASSPSPGEDYEQYF
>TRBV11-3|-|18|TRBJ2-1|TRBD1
TGTGCCAGCAGCTTAGATCATGTCGGGACAGAGTTTGGGAATGAGCAGTTCTTC
CASSLDHVGTEFGNEQFF
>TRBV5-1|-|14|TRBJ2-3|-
TGCGCCAGCAGCTTTAGACAAAGCAAAGATACGCAGTATTTT
CASSFRQSKDTQYF
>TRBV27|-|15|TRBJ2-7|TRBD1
TGTGCCAGCAGGGCTGGGACAGGGTACTCCTACGAGCAGTACTTC
CASRAGTGYSYEQYF
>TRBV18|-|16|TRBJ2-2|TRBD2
TGTGCCAGCTCACCTCGGGGGGGTTCGAACACCGGGGAGCTGTTTTTT
CASSPRGGSNTGELFF
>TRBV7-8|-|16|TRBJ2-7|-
TGTGCCAGCAGCTTATCTACGTCAAGGGGCGGCTACGAGCAGTACTTC
CASSLSTSRGGYEQYF
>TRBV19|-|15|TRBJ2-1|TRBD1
TGTGCCAGTAGTATTGGAACCCAACTACAGGGGGTGCAGTTCTTC
CASSIGTQLQGVQFF
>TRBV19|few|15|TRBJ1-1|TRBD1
TGTGCCAGTAGCCTTACAGGGGGTGGGAACACTGAAGCTTTCTTT
CASSLTGGGNTEAFF
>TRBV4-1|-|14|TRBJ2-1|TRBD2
TGCGCCAGCACAGAGGGGAGGTGGGGGGGTGAGCAGTTCTTC
CASTEGRWGGEQFF
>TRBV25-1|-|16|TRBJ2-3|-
TGTGCCAGCAGTGAAGGGGGACTTTCGAGTGGGGATACGCAGTATTTT
CASSEGGLSSGDTQYF
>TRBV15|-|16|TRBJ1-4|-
TGTGCCACCAGCGTATCCGGGGAGGCAACTAATGAAAAACTGTTTTTT
CATSVSGEATNEKLFF
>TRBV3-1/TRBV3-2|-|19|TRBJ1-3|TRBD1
TGTGCCAGCAGCCGAACCGCGGCGCATGCAGGGGGGTCTGGAAACACCATATATTTT
CASSRTAAHAGGSGNTIYF